The clone carrying this T cell receptor (beta chain) was picked up a small number of times. The target antigen is unknown. Library construction for TCR beta used iRepertoire HTBI primers and Arm-PCR of CDR3 regions. One entry per CDR3 protein results from TCRdb running MiXCR on the multiplex PCR reads. The repertoire holds about 310,000 distinct CDR3 sequences, roughly a fifth seen once, with approximately 60% in the top ten. Time point noted: persistent/refractory GD, antithyroid drugs over 5 years with positive TRAb. Isolated PBMC RNA provided the starting material for the TCR library. This CDR3 contains 16 residues. Per germline, CDR1 SGHKS and CDR2 YYEKEE (reference sequence). V was pared by 1 base and J by 9 bases, with 10 bases of the junction left unmatched. This entry belongs to a study of regulatory T cells in long-lasting Graves disease. General study results and limits: Limited samples may have lowered accuracy.

Here the sequenced sample was peripheral blood mononuclear cells (PBMCs), taken when the disease was refractory, from a patient treated with antithyroid drugs. This chain joins TRBV5-5 and TRBJ2-1; 10 bases line up with TRBD1. The TCR was taken from a female donor with Graves disease. Here the CDR3 DNA reads TGTGCCAGCAGCTTGACCTGGGACAGGGGTCGGGTTGAGCAGTTCTTC. Protein: CASSLTWDRGRVEQFF.